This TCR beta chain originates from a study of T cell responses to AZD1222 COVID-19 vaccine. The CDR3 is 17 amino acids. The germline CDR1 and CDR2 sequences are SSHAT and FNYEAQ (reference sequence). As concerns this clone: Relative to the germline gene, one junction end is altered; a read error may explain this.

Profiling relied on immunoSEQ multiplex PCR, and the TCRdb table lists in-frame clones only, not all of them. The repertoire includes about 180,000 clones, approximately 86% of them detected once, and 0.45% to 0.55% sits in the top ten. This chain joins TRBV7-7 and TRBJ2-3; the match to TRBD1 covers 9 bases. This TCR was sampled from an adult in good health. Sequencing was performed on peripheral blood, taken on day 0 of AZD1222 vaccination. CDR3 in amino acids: CASSLGQGPRGTDTQYF. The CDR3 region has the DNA TGTGCTAGCAGCTTAGGACAGGGGCCCCGTGGGACAGATACGCAGTATTTT.